This T cell receptor beta chain was sequenced for a study of cytomegalovirus exposure and HLA in healthy donors. The CDR3 covers 14 residues. The V gene lost 3 bases and the J gene lost 1 base, with 6 bases spanning the gap. Per the germline V gene, CDR1 is KGHSH and CDR2 is LQKENI. In the PCR, 60 Vbeta and 13 Jbeta primers were used. TCRdb's copy holds only in-frame clones and misses some; the assay was immunoSEQ multiplex PCR. The sample yields about 110,000 clones, 77% seen once. The receptor was derived from a male donor in good health and CMV-seronegative. The V call is TRBV18, the J call TRBJ2-2; weak D call: TRBD1 (6 bases). The sample taken for sequencing was PBMCs. The CDR3 nucleotides read TGTGCCAGCTCACCGACAGGGAACACCGGGGAGCTGTTTTTT. Its translation is CASSPTGNTGELFF. The whole variable domain, remainder taken from reference TRBV18 and TRBJ2-2, is NAGVMQNPRHLVRRRGQEARLRCSPMKGHSHVYWYRQLPEEGLKFMVYLQKENIIDESGMPKERFSAEFPKEGPSILRIQQVVRGDSAAYFCASSPTGNTGELFFGEGSRLTVL.